This T cell receptor beta chain was obtained from a study of blood T cell repertoires in COVID-19. The authors' processing: Nucleated cell number was recorded as an estimate derived from reference gene primer amplification. Sequenced by immunoSEQ multiplex PCR; TCRdb stores in-frame clones only, minus some. V and J calls plus clone size are reproduced from that table; the DNA served to infer D and trimming. The sample yields 64,000 or so clones, under 95% seen once. V was cut by 5 bases and J by 1 base, with 15 bases left in between. Germline V gives CDR1 SNHLY, CDR2 FYNNEI. The CDR3 runs 15 residues.

The chain joins TRBV2 to TRBJ2-7; no definite D call. This clonotype was sampled from a human donor in a cohort sampled during active COVID-19. The sequenced sample was peripheral blood. The CDR3: CASSIGLTSSYEQYF. Written as DNA, the CDR3 is TGTGCCAGCAGTATCGGTCTCACGTCATCCTACGAGCAGTACTTC.